This T cell receptor beta chain was captured in a study of OX40 agonist ivuxolimab in advanced cancers. Clones were sequenced by immunoSEQ multiplex PCR, and TCRdb holds only the in-frame ones, with some missing. The sample has about 66,000 clones, 70% to 90% seen once. The study, taken as a whole, reports: Certain nonresponders additionally had low normalized T-cell clonal expansion. Near-lowest levels of clonal expansion characterized partial responders at 0.1-3.0 mg/kg.

Notes on this clone: Its specificity is not known.

Germline CDR1 LNHDA, CDR2 SQIVND (reference sequence). This CDR3 spans 15 amino acids. J gave up 9 bases and V 3 bases, and 3 bases lay outside the gene matches. The sampling schedule covered blood at baseline, cycle 4 day 1, and cycle 7 day 1. This specimen consisted of CD4+ or CD8+ T cells sorted from blood, obtained in a trial of the OX40 agonist ivuxolimab. The chain joins TRBV19 to TRBJ2-1; 15 positions match TRBD2. The receptor was derived from an adult with an advanced solid tumor such as melanoma, head and neck, liver or kidney cancer. The CDR3 region is CASSMGLAGGVEQFF. The CDR3 region has the DNA TGTGCCAGTAGTATGGGACTAGCGGGGGGTGTTGAGCAGTTCTTC.